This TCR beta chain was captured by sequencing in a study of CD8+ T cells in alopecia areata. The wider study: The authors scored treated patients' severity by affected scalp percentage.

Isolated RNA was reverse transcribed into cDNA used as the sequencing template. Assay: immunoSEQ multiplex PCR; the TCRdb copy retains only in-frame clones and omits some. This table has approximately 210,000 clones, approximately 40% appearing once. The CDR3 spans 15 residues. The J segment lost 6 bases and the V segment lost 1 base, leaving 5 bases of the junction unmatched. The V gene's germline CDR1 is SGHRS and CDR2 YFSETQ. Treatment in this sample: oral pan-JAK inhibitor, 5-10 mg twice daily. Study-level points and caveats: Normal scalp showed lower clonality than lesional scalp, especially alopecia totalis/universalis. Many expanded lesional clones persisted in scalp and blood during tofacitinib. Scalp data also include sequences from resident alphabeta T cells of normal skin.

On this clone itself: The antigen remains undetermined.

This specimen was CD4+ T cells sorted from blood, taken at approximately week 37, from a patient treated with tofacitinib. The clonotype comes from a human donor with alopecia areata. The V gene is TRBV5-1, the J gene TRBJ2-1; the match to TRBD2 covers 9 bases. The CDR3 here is CASSLKAGGPNEQFF. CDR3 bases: TGCGCCAGCAGCTTGAAAGCGGGAGGTCCCAATGAGCAGTTCTTC. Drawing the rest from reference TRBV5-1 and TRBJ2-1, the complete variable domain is KAGVTQTPRYLIKTRGQQVTLSCSPISGHRSVSWYQQTPGQGLQFLFEYFSETQRNKGNFPGRFSGRQFSNSRSEMNVSTLELGDSALYLCASSLKAGGPNEQFFGPGTRLTVL.